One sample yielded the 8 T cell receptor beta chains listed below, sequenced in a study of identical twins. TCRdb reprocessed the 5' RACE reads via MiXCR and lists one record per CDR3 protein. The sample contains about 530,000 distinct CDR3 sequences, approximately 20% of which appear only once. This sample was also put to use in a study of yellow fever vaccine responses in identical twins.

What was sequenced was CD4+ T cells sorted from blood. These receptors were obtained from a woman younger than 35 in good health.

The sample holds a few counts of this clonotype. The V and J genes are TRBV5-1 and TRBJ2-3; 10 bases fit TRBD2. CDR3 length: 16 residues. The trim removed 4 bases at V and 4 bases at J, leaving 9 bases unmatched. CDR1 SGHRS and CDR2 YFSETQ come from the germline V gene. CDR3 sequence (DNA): TGCGCCAGCAGCATGGACCTAGCGGGAGCTCCAGATACGCAGTATTTT. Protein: CASSMDLAGAPDTQYF.

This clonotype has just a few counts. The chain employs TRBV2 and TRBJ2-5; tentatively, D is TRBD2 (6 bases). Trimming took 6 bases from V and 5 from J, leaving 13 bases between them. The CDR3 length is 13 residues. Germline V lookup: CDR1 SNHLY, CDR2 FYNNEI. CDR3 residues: CASRSSVQETQYF. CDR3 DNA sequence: TGTGCCAGCAGGTCTAGCGTTCAGGAGACCCAGTACTTC.

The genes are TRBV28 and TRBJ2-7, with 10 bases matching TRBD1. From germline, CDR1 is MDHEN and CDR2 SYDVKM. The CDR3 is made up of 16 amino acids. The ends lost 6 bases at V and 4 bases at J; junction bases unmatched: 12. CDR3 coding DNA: TGTGCCAGCAGCCCCGGTTATGGGACAGGGGCTTACGAGCAGTACTTC. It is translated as CASSPGYGTGAYEQYF.

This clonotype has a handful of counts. The CDR3 reads CASSQQGLHTDTQYF. DNA of the CDR3: TGTGCCAGCAGCCAACAGGGGCTCCACACAGATACGCAGTATTTT. The chain has TRBV3-1 and TRBJ2-3; D is perhaps TRBD1 (6 bases). Trimming took 2 bases from V and 2 from J, leaving 11 bases between them. CDR3 size: 15 residues. CDR1 and CDR2 from the germline V gene are LGHDT and YNNKEL (reference sequence).

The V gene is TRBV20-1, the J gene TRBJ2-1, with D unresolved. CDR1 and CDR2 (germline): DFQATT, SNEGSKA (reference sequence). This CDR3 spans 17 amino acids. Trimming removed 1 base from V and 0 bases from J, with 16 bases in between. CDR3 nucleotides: TGCAGTGCTAGAGTTGAAAGTAGGATGGGCTCCTACAATGAGCAGTTCTTC. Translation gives CSARVESRMGSYNEQFF.

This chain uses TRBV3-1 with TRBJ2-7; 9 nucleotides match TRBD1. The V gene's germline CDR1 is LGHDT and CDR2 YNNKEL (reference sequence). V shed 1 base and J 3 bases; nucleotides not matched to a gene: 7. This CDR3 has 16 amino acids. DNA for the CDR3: TGTGCCAGCAGCCAAGCCGGGACAGGGAGTCACTACGAGCAGTACTTC. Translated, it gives CASSQAGTGSHYEQYF.

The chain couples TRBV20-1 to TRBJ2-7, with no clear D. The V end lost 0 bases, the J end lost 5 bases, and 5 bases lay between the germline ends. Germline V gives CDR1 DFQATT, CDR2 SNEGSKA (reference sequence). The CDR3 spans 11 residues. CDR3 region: CSAREGNEQYV. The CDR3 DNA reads TGCAGTGCTAGAGAGGGGAACGAGCAGTACGTC.

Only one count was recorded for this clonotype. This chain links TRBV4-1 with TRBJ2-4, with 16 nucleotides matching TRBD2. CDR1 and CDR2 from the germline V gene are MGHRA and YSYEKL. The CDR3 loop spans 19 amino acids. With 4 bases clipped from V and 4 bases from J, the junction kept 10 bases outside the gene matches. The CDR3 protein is CASSLEGVGLAGGKNIQYF. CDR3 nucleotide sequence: TGCGCCAGCAGCCTAGAGGGCGTGGGACTAGCGGGAGGGAAAAACATTCAGTACTTC.